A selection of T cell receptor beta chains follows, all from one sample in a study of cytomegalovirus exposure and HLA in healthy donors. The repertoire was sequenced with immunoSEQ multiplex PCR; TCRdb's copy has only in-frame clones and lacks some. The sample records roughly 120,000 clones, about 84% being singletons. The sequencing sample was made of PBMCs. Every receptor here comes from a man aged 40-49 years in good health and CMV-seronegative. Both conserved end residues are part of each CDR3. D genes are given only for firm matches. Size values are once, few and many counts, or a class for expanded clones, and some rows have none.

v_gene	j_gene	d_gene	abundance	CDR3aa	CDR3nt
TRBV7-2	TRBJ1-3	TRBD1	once	CASGRGQAGNTIYF	TGTGCCAGCGGCCGCGGACAGGCTGGAAACACCATATATTTT
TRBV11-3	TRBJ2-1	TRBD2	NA	CASSPSGGASGQFF	TGTGCCAGCAGCCCTAGCGGGGGGGCTTCTGGGCAGTTCTTC
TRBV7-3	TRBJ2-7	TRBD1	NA	CASSLTGDRSYEQYF	TGTGCCAGCAGCTTAACCGGGGACAGATCCTACGAGCAGTACTTC
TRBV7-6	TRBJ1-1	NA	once	CASSETGIEAFF	TGTGCCAGCAGCGAGACGGGGATTGAAGCTTTCTTT
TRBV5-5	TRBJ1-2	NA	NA	CASSRRGGGAALGYTF	TGTGCCAGCAGCCGTCGGGGGGGAGGGGCGGCCCTCGGCTACACCTTC
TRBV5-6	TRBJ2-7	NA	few	CASSQTGSAYEQYF	TGTGCCAGCAGCCAAACAGGTTCCGCCTACGAGCAGTACTTC
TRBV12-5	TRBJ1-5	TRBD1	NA	CASGSGQGFSQPQHF	TGTGCTAGTGGTTCCGGACAGGGGTTCAGCCAGCCCCAGCATTTT
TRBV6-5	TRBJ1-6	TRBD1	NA	CASRSTGTGNSPLHF	TGTGCCAGCAGGTCGACCGGGACAGGGAATTCACCCCTCCACTTT
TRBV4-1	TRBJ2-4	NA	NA	CASSQAGPLNIQYF	TGCGCCAGCAGCCAAGCTGGCCCATTGAACATTCAGTACTTC
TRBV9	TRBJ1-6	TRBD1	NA	CASSSRQGAGDSPLHF	TGTGCCAGCAGCTCACGACAGGGGGCCGGGGATTCACCCCTCCACTTT
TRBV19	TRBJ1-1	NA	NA	CASGAGAEAFF	TGTGCAAGCGGCGCCGGGGCTGAAGCTTTCTTT
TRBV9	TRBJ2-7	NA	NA	CASSVEGAWGQQYF	TGTGCCAGCAGCGTGGAGGGGGCGTGGGGTCAGCAGTACTTC
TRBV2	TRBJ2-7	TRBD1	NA	CASSEGRTGAYEQYF	TGTGCCAGCAGTGAAGGTAGGACAGGAGCCTACGAGCAGTACTTC
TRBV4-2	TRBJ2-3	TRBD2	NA	CASGPGTSGTDTQYF	TGTGCCAGCGGACCCGGGACTAGCGGCACAGATACGCAGTATTTT
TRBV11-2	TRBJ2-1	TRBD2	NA	CASSFGGGAYEQFF	TGTGCCAGCAGCTTTGGCGGGGGGGCGTATGAGCAGTTCTTC
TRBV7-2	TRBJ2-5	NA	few	CASSRTGQSGETQYF	TGTGCCAGCAGTCGCACAGGTCAATCTGGGGAGACCCAGTACTTC
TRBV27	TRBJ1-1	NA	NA	CASSLSGAALVYFGTEAFF	TGTGCCAGCAGTTTATCTGGTGCGGCCTTGGTCTACTTTGGTACTGAAGCTTTCTTT
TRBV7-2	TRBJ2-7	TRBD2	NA	CASSLVSSGVQGEQYF	TGTGCCAGCAGCTTAGTTTCTAGCGGGGTACAGGGCGAGCAGTACTTC
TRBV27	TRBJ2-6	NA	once	CASSLAGPGANVLTF	TGTGCCAGCAGTTTAGCAGGGCCCGGGGCCAACGTCCTGACTTTC
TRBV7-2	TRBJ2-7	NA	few	CASSLDRGLAYEQYF	TGTGCCAGCAGCTTAGACAGGGGACTGGCCTACGAGCAGTACTTC
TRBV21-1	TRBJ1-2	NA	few	CASRAGKDGYTF	TGTGCCAGCAGGGCAGGCAAAGATGGCTACACCTTC
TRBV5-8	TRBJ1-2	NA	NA	CASLNGGWTIAYGYTF	TGTGCCAGCCTCAACGGGGGTTGGACTATCGCCTATGGCTACACCTTC
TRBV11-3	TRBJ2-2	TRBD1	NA	CASSPTRGRGELFF	TGTGCCAGCAGCCCAACAAGGGGGCGGGGGGAGCTGTTTTTT
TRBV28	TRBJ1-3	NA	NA	CASSLSRPTNTIYF	TGTGCCAGCAGCCTTTCCAGGCCGACAAACACCATATATTTT
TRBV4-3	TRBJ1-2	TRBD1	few	CASSQKLRRGPYGYTF	TGCGCCAGCAGCCAAAAACTGAGGAGGGGGCCCTATGGCTACACCTTC
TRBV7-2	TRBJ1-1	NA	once	CASSLIGRNTEAFF	TGTGCCAGCAGCTTGATAGGGAGGAACACTGAAGCTTTCTTT
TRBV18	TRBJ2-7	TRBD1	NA	CASSPYKGQLSSYEQYF	TGTGCCAGCTCACCTTACAAGGGACAGTTAAGCTCCTACGAGCAGTACTTC
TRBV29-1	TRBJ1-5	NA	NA	CSVGGGSNQPQHF	TGCAGCGTTGGGGGGGGTAGCAATCAGCCCCAGCATTTT
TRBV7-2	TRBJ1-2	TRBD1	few	CASSLVGQGAYGYTF	TGTGCCAGCAGCTTAGTGGGCCAGGGGGCCTATGGCTACACCTTC
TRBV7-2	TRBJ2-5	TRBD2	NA	CASSTALLAGRSETQYF	TGTGCCAGCAGCACGGCGCTACTAGCGGGGCGGAGCGAGACCCAGTACTTC
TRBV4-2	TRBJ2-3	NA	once	CASSQDRVTSSSTDTQYF	TGTGCCAGCAGCCAAGATAGGGTTACTAGCTCCTCTACAGATACGCAGTATTTT
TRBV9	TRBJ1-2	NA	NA	CASSSQGGGDPYGYTF	TGTGCCAGCAGCTCCCAGGGAGGAGGGGACCCCTATGGCTACACCTTC
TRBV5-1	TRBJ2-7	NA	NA	CASSLVRGYEQYF	TGCGCCAGCAGCTTGGTAAGGGGTTACGAGCAGTACTTC
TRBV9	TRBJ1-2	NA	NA	CASSPDGSYGYTF	TGTGCCAGCAGCCCGGACGGGAGCTATGGCTACACCTTC
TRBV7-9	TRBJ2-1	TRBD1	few	CASSFLTGANHEQFF	TGTGCCAGCAGCTTCCTTACAGGGGCGAACCATGAGCAGTTCTTC
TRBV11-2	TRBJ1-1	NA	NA	CASSLAGGRNTEAFF	TGTGCCAGCAGCTTAGCGGGGGGGCGCAACACTGAAGCTTTCTTT
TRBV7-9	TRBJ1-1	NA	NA	CASSFTGNTEAFF	TGTGCCAGCAGCTTTACAGGGAACACTGAAGCTTTCTTT
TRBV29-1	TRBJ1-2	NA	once	CSVGGGENYGYTF	TGCAGCGTTGGCGGCGGGGAGAACTATGGCTACACCTTC
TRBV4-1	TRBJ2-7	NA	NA	CASSQGYSLEYEQYF	TGCGCCAGCAGCCAAGGGTACAGTTTGGAATACGAGCAGTACTTC
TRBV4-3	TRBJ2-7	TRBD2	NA	CASSQGPLLVAGMYEQYF	TGCGCCAGCAGCCAAGGCCCCCTTTTGGTAGCGGGGATGTACGAGCAGTACTTC
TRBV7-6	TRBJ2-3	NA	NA	CASRSIRGTDTQYF	TGTGCCAGCAGGTCTATTCGGGGCACAGATACGCAGTATTTT
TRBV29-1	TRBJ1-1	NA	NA	CSVPGGGNTEAFF	TGCAGCGTTCCGGGGGGAGGGAACACTGAAGCTTTCTTT
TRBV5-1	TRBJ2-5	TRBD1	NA	CASSLGTGEETQYF	TGCGCCAGCAGCCTCGGGACAGGGGAAGAGACCCAGTACTTC
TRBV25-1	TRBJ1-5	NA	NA	CASSESYQPQHF	TGTGCCAGCAGTGAATCTTATCAGCCCCAGCATTTT
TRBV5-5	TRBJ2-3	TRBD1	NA	CASSLGQGAPTDTQYF	TGTGCCAGCAGCCTCGGACAGGGGGCACCCACAGATACGCAGTATTTT
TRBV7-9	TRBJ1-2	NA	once	CASSYGQPYGYTF	TGTGCCAGCAGTTATGGACAGCCCTATGGCTACACCTTC